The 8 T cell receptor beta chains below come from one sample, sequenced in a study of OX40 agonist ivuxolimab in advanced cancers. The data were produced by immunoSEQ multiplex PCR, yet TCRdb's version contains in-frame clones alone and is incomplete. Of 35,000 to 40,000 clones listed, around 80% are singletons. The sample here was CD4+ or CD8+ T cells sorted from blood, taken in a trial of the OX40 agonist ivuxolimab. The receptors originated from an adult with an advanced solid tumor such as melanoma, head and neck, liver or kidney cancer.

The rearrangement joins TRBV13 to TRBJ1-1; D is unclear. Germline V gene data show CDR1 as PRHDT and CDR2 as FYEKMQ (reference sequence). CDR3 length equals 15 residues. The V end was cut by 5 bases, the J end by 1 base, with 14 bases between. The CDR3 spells CASSLRAFGNTEAFF. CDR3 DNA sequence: TGTGCCAGCAGCCTACGGGCTTTCGGGAACACTGAAGCTTTCTTT.

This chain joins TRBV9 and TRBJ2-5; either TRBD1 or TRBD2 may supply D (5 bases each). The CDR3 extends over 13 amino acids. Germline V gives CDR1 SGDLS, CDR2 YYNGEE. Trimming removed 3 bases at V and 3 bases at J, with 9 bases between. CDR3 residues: CASSGGTEETQYF. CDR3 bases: TGTGCCAGCAGCGGTGGGACGGAAGAGACCCAGTACTTC.

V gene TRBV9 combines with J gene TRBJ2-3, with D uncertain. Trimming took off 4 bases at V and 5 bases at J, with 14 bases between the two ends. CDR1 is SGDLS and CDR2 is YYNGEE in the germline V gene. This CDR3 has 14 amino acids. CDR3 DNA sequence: TGTGCCAGCAGCCTACCCGAGATGGGAGATACGCAGTATTTT. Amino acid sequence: CASSLPEMGDTQYF. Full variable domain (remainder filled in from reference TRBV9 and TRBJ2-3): DSGVTQTPKHLITATGQRVTLRCSPRSGDLSVYWYQQSLDQGLQFLIQYYNGEERAKGNILERFSAQQFPDLHSELNLSSLELGDSALYFCASSLPEMGDTQYFGPGTRLTVL.

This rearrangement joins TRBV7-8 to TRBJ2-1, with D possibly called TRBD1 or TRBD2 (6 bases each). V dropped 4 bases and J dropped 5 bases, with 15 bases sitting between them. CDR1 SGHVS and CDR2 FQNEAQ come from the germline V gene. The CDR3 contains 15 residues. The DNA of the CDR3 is TGTGCCAGCAGCTCGAGACTAGGGGGAAACAATGAGCAGTTCTTC. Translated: CASSSRLGGNNEQFF.

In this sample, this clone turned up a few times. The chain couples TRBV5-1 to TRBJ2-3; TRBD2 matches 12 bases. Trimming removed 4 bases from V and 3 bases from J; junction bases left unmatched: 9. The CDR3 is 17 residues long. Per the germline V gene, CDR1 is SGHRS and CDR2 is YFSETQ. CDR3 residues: CASSTRLAGAQTDTQYF. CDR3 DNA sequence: TGCGCCAGCAGCACTAGACTAGCGGGAGCGCAAACAGATACGCAGTATTTT. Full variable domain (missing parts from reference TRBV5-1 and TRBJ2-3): KAGVTQTPRYLIKTRGQQVTLSCSPISGHRSVSWYQQTPGQGLQFLFEYFSETQRNKGNFPGRFSGRQFSNSRSEMNVSTLELGDSALYLCASSTRLAGAQTDTQYFGPGTRLTVL.

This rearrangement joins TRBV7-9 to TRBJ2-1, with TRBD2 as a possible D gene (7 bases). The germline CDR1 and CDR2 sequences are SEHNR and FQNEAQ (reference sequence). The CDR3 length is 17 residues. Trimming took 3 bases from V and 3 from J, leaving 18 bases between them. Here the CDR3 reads CASSFSLGGGVYNEQFF. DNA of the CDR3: TGTGCCAGCAGCTTCTCCTTAGGGGGAGGGGTCTACAATGAGCAGTTCTTC.

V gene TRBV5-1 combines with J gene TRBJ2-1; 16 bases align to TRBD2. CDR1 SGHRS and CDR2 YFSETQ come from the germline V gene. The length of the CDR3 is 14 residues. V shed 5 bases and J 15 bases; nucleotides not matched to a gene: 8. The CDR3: CASRAGTSGGAPFF. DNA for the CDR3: TGCGCCAGCAGGGCAGGGACTAGCGGGGGGGCCCCGTTCTTC.

The CDR3 DNA is TGTGCCAGCAGTTTGGGGGGCTGGCCTAATGAAAAACTGTTTTTT. Its translation: CASSLGGWPNEKLFF. The rearrangement uses TRBV27 and TRBJ1-4; D possibly corresponds to TRBD1 (6 bases). V dropped 3 bases and J dropped 3 bases, with 11 bases sitting between them. In germline, CDR1 is MNHEY, CDR2 SMNVEV (reference sequence). This CDR3 comprises 15 residues.